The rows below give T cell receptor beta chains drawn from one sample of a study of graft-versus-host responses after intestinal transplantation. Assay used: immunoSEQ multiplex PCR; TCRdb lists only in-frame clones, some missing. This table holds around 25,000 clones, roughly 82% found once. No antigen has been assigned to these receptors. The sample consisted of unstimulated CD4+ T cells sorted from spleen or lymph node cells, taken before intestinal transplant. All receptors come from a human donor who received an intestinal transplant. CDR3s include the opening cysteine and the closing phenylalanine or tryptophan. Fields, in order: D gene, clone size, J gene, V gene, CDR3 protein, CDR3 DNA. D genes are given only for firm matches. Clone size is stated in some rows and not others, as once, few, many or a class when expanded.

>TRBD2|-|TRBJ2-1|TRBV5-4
CASSLGPGGGNEQFF
TGTGCCAGCAGCTTGGGGCCGGGAGGGGGCAATGAGCAGTTCTTC
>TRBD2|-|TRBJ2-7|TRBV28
CASSWTSGSSYEQYF
TGTGCCAGCAGTTGGACTAGCGGGAGCTCCTACGAGCAGTACTTC
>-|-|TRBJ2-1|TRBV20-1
CSVESNNEQFF
TGCAGTGTGGAAAGCAACAATGAGCAGTTCTTC
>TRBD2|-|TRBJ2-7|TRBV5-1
CASSLPQGAGYEQYF
TGCGCCAGCAGCTTGCCGCAGGGAGCGGGATACGAGCAGTACTTC
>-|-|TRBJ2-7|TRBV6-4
CASSVVRGRISYEQYF
TGTGCCAGCAGTGTAGTCCGGGGGCGCATCTCCTACGAGCAGTACTTC
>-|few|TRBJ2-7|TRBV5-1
CASSLGGPGDEQYF
TGCGCCAGCAGCTTGGGGGGGCCAGGGGACGAGCAGTACTTC
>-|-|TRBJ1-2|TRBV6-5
CASLKGQNYGYTF
TGTGCCAGCCTGAAGGGGCAGAACTATGGCTACACCTTC
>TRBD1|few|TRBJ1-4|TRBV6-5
CASSSGQGREKLFF
TGTGCCAGCAGTTCGGGACAGGGGCGTGAAAAACTGTTTTTT
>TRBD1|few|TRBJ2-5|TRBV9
CASSVVRGQGETQYF
TGTGCCAGCAGCGTAGTCAGGGGGCAGGGAGAGACCCAGTACTTC
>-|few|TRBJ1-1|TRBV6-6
CASSSPGTEAFF
TGTGCCAGCAGCTCACCCGGGACAGAAGCTTTCTTT
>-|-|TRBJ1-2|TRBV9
CASSVEANYGYTF
TGTGCCAGCAGCGTAGAAGCTAACTATGGCTACACCTTC
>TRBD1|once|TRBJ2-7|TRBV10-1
CASSGGTGAYEQYF
TGCGCCAGCAGTGGCGGGACAGGGGCCTACGAGCAGTACTTC
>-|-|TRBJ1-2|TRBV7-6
CASKGLTMDGYTF
TGTGCCAGCAAGGGACTGACGATGGATGGCTACACCTTC
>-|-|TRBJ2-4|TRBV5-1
CASSLVRAKNIQYF
TGCGCCAGCAGCTTAGTCAGGGCCAAAAACATTCAGTACTTC
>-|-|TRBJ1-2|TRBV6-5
CASSYSTGGGGYTF
TGTGCCAGCAGTTACTCTACCGGGGGTGGAGGCTACACCTTC
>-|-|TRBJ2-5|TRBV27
CASRGLGLKTQYF
TGTGCCAGCAGGGGCCTGGGATTGAAGACCCAGTACTTC
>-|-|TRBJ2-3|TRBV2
CASSESTSSDTQYF
TGTGCCAGCAGTGAAAGTACTAGTTCAGATACGCAGTATTTT
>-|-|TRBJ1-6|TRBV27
CASSSETAHNSPLHF
TGTGCCAGCAGTTCAGAGACAGCACATAATTCACCCCTCCACTTT
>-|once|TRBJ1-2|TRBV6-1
CASSEWHSTNYGYTF
TGTGCCAGCAGTGAATGGCACAGTACTAACTATGGCTACACCTTC
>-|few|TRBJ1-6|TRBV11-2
CASSLDRAVSNSPLHF
TGTGCCAGCAGCTTAGATAGGGCAGTCTCGAATTCACCCCTCCACTTT
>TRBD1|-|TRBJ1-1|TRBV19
CASSSRYRQGPEAFF
TGTGCCAGTAGTTCCCGGTATAGACAGGGACCTGAAGCTTTCTTT
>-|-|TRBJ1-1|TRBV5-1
CASSQEPNTEAFF
TGCGCCAGCAGTCAAGAACCGAACACTGAAGCTTTCTTT
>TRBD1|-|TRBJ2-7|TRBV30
CAWINRTGGFEQYF
TGTGCCTGGATAAACCGGACAGGGGGCTTCGAGCAGTACTTC
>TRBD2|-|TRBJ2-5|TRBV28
CASGLAGGNQETQYF
TGTGCCAGCGGTTTAGCGGGAGGGAACCAAGAGACCCAGTACTTC
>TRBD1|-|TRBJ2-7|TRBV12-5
CASGVGQGLRGYEQYF
TGTGCTAGTGGGGTAGGACAGGGTTTGAGGGGCTACGAGCAGTACTTC
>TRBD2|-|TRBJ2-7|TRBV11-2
CASSYSGVSVGEQYF
TGTGCCAGCAGCTATAGCGGGGTCTCAGTCGGGGAGCAGTACTTC
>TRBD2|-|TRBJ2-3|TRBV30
CAWKIAGITDTQYF
TGTGCCTGGAAGATAGCGGGGATTACAGATACGCAGTATTTT
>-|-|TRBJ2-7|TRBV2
CASSGPGPLITEQYF
TGTGCCAGCAGTGGCCCGGGACCTCTAATTACGGAGCAGTACTTC
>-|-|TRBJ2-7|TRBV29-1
CSVDWGKVGSAYEQYF
TGCAGCGTTGATTGGGGTAAAGTGGGGAGCGCCTACGAGCAGTACTTC
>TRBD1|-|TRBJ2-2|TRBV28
CASRPTQGQNTGELFF
TGTGCCAGCAGACCTACACAGGGGCAAAACACCGGGGAGCTGTTTTTT
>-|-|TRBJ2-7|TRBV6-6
CASSYSRIGGSYEQYF
TGTGCCAGCAGTTACTCGAGGATTGGGGGAAGTTACGAGCAGTACTTC
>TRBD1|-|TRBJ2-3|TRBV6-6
CASSYRGLDTQYF
TGTGCCAGCAGCTACAGGGGGCTAGATACGCAGTATTTT
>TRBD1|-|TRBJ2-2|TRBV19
CASSPGGNTGELFF
TGTGCCAGTAGTCCAGGGGGCAACACCGGGGAGCTGTTTTTT
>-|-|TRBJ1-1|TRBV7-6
CASSLSWGNTEAFF
TGTGCCAGCAGCTTATCATGGGGGAACACTGAAGCTTTCTTT
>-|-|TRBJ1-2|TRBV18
CASSPVDSNYGYTF
TGTGCCAGCTCACCAGTCGACAGTAACTATGGCTACACCTTC
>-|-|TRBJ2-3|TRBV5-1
CASSLTGQTDTQYF
TGCGCCAGCAGCTTGACAGGGCAGACAGATACGCAGTATTTT
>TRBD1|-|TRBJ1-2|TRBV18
CASSPQTLDRGNGYTF
TGTGCCAGCTCACCTCAAACCCTGGACAGGGGGAATGGCTACACCTTC